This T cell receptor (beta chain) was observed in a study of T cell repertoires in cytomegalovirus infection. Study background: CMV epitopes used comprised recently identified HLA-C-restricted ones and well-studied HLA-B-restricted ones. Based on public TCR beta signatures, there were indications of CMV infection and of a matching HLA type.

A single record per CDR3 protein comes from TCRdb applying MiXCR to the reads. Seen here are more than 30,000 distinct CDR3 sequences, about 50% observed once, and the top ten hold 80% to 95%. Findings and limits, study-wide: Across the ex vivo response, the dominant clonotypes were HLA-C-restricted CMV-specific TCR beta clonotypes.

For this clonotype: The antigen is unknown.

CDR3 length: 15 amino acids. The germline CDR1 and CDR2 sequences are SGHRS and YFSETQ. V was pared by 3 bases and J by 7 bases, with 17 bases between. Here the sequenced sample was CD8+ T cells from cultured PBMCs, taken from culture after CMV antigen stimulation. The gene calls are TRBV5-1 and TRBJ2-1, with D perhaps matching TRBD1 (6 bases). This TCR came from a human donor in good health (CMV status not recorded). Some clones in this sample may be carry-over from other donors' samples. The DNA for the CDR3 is TGCGCCAGCAGCTCCCAGGGGAATGGAGGAAATGAGCAGTTCTTC. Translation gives CASSSQGNGGNEQFF.